This T cell receptor (beta chain) comes out of a study of blood T cell repertoires in COVID-19. TCRdb keeps only in-frame clones here, not all; method: immunoSEQ multiplex PCR. Found here are around 11,000 clones, nearly 90% of them singletons; the top ten hold 20% to 30%. Germline CDR1 reads SGHRS; CDR2 reads YFSETQ. The CDR3 loop spans 14 amino acids. Trimming took 4 bases from V and 7 from J, leaving 17 bases between them. The rearrangement joins TRBV5-1 to TRBJ2-5; D perhaps matches TRBD2 (5 bases). The specimen was peripheral blood. This TCR came from a man aged 25-45 years with active or convalescent COVID-19. The DNA for the CDR3 is TGCGCCAGCAGCCCCGACGGAGGCCTGGGGACCCAGTACTTC. Protein sequence: CASSPDGGLGTQYF.